This T cell receptor beta chain is drawn from a study of T cell responses to AZD1222 COVID-19 vaccine. Trimming left V 6 bases short and J 4 bases short, with 10 bases between. This CDR3 has 13 amino acids. Germline assignment: CDR1 MNHEY and CDR2 SMNVEV (reference sequence). Data came from immunoSEQ multiplex PCR; TCRdb stores just in-frame clones and leaves some out. The sample lists fewer than 200,000 clones, over 80% occurring once. This clone was seen just once. This receptor was identified in an adult in good health. This chain joins TRBV27 and TRBJ2-1; D gene unclear. Sample: peripheral blood, taken on day 0 of AZD1222 vaccination. For the CDR3, the DNA is TGTGCCAGCAGCCTACTACGTTACAATGAGCAGTTCTTC. Protein product: CASSLLRYNEQFF.